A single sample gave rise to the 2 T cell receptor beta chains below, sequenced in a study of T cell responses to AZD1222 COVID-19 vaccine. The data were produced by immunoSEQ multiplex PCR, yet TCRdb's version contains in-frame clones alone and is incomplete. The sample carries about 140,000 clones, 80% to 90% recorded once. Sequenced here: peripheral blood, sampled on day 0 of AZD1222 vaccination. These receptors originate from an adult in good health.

CDR3 in amino acids: CASSFGSAGPGELFF. As DNA, the CDR3 is TGTGCCAGCAGCTTCGGGTCAGCGGGCCCCGGGGAGCTGTTTTTT. The chain links TRBV5-6 to TRBJ2-2; D is possibly TRBD2 (6 bases). Trimming took off 2 bases at V and 6 bases at J, with 14 bases between the two ends. This CDR3 is 15 amino acids long. Per germline, CDR1 SGHDT and CDR2 YYEEEE.

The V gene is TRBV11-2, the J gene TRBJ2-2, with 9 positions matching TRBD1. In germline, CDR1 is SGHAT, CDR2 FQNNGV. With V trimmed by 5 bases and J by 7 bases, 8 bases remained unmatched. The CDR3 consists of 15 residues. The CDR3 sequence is CASSPGDRVIGELFF. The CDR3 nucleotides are TGTGCCAGCAGCCCCGGGGACAGGGTAATCGGGGAGCTGTTTTTT.